This T cell receptor beta chain was sequenced in a study of blood T cell repertoires in COVID-19. The wider study: Whether acute or convalescent, the COVID-19 samples came from the United States, Italy and Spain. Nucleic acid was either cDNA or gDNA, and it came from T cells, B-cell-depleted T cells, or PBMCs.

Trimming shortened V by 0 bases and J by 2 bases, and 12 bases separated the two germline ends. This CDR3 region has 16 residues. Looked up from germline, CDR1 is SGHDT and CDR2 is YYEEEE. Methods used by the authors: Reference gene primer amplification gave estimated nucleated cell counts. The protocol was immunoSEQ multiplex PCR, while the TCRdb copy is restricted to in-frame clones and leaves out a portion. That table furnishes V, J and clone size, whereas the DNA furnished D and trimming. The table records approximately 81,000 clones, roughly four fifths of them present only once. V is TRBV5-6 and J is TRBJ1-5; D remains unclear. This receptor was obtained from a human donor in a cohort sampled during active COVID-19. The sequenced sample was peripheral blood. CDR3 DNA sequence: TGTGCCAGCAGCTTGGGTGGAGGGTGGGGCAATCAGCCCCAGCATTTT. Protein sequence: CASSLGGGWGNQPQHF.